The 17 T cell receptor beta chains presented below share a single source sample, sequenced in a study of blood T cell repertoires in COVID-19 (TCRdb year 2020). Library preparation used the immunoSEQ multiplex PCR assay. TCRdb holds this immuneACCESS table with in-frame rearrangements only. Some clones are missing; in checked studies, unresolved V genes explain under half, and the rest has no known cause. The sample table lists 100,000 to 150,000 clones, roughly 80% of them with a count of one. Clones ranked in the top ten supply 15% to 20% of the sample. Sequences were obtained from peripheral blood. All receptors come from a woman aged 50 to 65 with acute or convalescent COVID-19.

CDR3 protein: CASSLSRTESYNEQFF. The CDR3 DNA reads TGCGCCAGCAGCTTGTCAAGGACAGAATCCTACAATGAGCAGTTCTTC. V and J are TRBV5-1 and TRBJ2-1; D is possibly TRBD1 (6 bases). V was pared by 1 base and J by 1 base, with 12 bases between. CDR3 length equals 16 residues. Germline values: CDR1 SGHRS, CDR2 YFSETQ. The whole variable domain, remainder taken from reference TRBV5-1 and TRBJ2-1, is KAGVTQTPRYLIKTRGQQVTLSCSPISGHRSVSWYQQTPGQGLQFLFEYFSETQRNKGNFPGRFSGRQFSNSRSEMNVSTLELGDSALYLCASSLSRTESYNEQFFGPGTRLTVL.

The chain's CDR3 is CAWSVGGMTGNTIYF. The CDR3 nucleotides read TGTGCCTGGAGTGTGGGGGGGATGACTGGAAACACCATATATTTT. V is TRBV30 and J is TRBJ1-3; TRBD1 is a possible D gene (5 bases). The CDR3 runs to 15 residues. Germline lookup yields CDR1 GTSNPN and CDR2 SVGIG (reference sequence). The V and J ends lost 0 bases and 2 bases respectively, with 11 bases between them.

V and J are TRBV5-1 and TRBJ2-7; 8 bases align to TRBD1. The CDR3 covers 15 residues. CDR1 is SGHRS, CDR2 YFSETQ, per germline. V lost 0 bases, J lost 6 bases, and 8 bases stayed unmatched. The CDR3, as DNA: TGCGCCAGCAGCTTGGACGGACAGGGTTACTTCGAGCAGTACTTC. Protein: CASSLDGQGYFEQYF.

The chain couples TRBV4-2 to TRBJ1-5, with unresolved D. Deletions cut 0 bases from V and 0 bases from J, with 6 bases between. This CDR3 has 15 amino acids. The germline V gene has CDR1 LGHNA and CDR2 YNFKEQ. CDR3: CASSQDRNSNQPQHF. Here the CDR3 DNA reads TGTGCCAGCAGCCAAGACAGGAATAGCAATCAGCCCCAGCATTTT.

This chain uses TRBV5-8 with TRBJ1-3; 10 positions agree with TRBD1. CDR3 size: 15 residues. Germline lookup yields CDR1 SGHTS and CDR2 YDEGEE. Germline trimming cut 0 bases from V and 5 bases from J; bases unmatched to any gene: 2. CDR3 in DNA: TGTGCCAGCAGCTTGGACGACAGGGGGCGAAACACCATATATTTT. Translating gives CASSLDDRGRNTIYF.

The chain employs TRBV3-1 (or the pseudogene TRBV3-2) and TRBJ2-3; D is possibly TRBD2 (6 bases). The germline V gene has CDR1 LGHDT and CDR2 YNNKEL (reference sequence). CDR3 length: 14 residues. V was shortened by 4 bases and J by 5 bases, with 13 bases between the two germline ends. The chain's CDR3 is CASSRRDVEDTQYF. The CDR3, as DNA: TGTGCCAGCAGCCGGAGGGACGTCGAAGATACGCAGTATTTT.

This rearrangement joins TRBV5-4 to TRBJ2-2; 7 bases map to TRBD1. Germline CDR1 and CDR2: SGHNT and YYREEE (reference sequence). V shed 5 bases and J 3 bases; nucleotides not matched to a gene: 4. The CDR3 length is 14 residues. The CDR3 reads CASRGTEHTGELFF. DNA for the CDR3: TGTGCCAGCAGGGGGACAGAGCACACCGGGGAGCTGTTTTTT. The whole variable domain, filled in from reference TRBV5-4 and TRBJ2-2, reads ETGVTQSPTHLIKTRGQQVTLRCSSQSGHNTVSWYQQALGQGPQFIFQYYREEENGRGNFPPRFSGLQFPNYSSELNVNALELDDSALYLCASRGTEHTGELFFGEGSRLTVL.

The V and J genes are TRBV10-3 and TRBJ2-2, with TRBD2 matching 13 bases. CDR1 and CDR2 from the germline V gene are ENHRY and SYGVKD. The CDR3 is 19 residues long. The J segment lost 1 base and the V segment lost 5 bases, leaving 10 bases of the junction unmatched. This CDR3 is CAISTSGGALKLNTGELFF. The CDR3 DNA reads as TGTGCCATCAGTACTAGCGGGGGGGCCTTAAAATTGAACACCGGGGAGCTGTTTTTT.

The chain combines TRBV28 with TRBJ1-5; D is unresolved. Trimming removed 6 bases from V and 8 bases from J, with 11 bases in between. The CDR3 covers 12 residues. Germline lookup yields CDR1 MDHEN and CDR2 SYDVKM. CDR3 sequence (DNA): TGTGCCAGCAGCCCCGCGGGCAAGCCCCAGCATTTT. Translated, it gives CASSPAGKPQHF.

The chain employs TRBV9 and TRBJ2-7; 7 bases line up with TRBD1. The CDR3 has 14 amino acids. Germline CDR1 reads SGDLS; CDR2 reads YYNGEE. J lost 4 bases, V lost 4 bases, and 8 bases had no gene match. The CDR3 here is CASSTGTEKYEQYF. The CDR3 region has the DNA TGTGCCAGCAGCACCGGGACAGAAAAGTACGAGCAGTACTTC.

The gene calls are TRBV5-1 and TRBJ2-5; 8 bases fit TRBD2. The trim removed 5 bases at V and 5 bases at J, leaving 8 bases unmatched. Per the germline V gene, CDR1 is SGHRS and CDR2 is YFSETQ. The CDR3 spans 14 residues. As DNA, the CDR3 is TGCGCCAGCAGTCCCGGGGGGGCGCGTGAGACCCAGTACTTC. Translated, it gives CASSPGGARETQYF.

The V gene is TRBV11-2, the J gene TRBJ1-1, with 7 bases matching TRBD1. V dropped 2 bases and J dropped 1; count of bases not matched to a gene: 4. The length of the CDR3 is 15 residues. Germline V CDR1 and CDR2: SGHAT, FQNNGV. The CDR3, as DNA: TGTGCCAGCAGCTTAAAGGGACAGCCGAACACTGAAGCTTTCTTT. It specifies CASSLKGQPNTEAFF. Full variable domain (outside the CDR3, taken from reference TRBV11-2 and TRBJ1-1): EAGVAQSPRYKIIEKRQSVAFWCNPISGHATLYWYQQILGQGPKLLIQFQNNGVVDDSQLPKDRFSAERLKGVDSTLKIQPAKLEDSAVYLCASSLKGQPNTEAFFGQGTRLTVV.

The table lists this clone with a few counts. The CDR3 loop is CASRGTGDGGYTF. The CDR3 DNA follows: TGTGCCAGCAGGGGGACAGGGGATGGTGGCTACACCTTC. V is TRBV12-3 or TRBV12-4 and J is TRBJ1-2; TRBD1 agrees at 10 bases. V was clipped by 6 bases and J by 7 bases; unmatched bases: 5. The CDR3 loop spans 13 amino acids.

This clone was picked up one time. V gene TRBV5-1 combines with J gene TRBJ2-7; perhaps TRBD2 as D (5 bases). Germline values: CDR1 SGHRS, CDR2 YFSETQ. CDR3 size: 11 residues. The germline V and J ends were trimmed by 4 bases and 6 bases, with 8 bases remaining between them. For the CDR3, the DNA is TGCGCCAGCAGCCTAGCAGGCGAGCAGTACTTC. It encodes CASSLAGEQYF.

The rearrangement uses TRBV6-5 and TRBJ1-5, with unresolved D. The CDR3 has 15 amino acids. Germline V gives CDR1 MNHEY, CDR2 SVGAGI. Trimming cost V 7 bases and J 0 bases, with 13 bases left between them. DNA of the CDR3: TGTGCCAGCATTCAGGAAGGAAATAGCAATCAGCCCCAGCATTTT. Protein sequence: CASIQEGNSNQPQHF.

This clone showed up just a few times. This chain's CDR3 is CASSSGRTSPGADTQYF. The DNA of the CDR3 is TGTGCCAGCAGCTCCGGGAGGACTAGCCCAGGGGCGGATACGCAGTATTTT. The chain has TRBV7-8 and TRBJ2-3, with TRBD2 matching over 8 bases. V lost 4 bases and J lost 6; bases outside the gene matches: 15. The CDR3 loop spans 17 amino acids. In germline, CDR1 is SGHVS, CDR2 FQNEAQ.

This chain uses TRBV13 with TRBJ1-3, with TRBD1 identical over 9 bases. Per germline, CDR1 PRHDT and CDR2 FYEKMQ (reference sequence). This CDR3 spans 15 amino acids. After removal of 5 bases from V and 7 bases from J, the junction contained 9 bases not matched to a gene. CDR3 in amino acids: CASSETTGGWNTIYF. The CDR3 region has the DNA TGTGCCAGCAGCGAAACGACAGGGGGTTGGAACACCATATATTTT.